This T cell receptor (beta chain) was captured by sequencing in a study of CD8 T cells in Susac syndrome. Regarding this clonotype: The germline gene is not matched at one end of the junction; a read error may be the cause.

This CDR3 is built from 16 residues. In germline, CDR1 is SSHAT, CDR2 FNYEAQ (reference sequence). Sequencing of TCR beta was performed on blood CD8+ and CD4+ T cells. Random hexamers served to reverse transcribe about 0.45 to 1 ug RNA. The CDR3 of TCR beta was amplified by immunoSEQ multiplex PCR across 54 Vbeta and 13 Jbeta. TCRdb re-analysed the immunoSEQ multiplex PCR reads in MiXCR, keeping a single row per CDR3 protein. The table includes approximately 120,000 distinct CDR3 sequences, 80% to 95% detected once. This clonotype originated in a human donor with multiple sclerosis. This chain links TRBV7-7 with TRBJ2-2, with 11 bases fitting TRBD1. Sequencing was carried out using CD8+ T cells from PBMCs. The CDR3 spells CASSSGQGVNTGELFF. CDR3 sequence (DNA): TGTGCTAGCAGCTCGGGACAGGGGGTGAACACCGGGGAGCTGTTTTTT.